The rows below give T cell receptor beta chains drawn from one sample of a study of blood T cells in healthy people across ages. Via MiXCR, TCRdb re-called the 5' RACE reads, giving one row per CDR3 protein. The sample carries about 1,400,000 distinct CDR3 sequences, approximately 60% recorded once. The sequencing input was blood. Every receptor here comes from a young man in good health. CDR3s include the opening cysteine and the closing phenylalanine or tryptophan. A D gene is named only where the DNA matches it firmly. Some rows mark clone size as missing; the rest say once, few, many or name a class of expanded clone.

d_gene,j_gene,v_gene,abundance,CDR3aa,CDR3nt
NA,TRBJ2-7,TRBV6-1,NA,CASSEGDPSYEQYF,TGTGCCAGCAGTGAAGGGGACCCATCCTACGAGCAGTACTTC
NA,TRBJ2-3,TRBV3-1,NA,CASSPGVGTETQYF,TGTGCCAGCAGCCCAGGAGTAGGTACAGAGACGCAGTATTTT
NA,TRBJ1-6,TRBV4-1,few,CASSQDWARTNSPLHF,TGCGCCAGCAGCCAAGACTGGGCCAGAACTAATTCACCCCTCCACTTT
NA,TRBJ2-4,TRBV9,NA,CASSDREGPGNIQYF,TGTGCCAGCAGCGACAGGGAGGGGCCGGGAAACATTCAGTACTTC
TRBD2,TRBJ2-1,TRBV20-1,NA,CSATWTSGSYNEQFF,TGCAGTGCGACCTGGACTAGCGGGAGTTACAATGAGCAGTTCTTC
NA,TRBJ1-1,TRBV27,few,CASSLSGVEAFF,TGTGCCAGCAGTTTAAGTGGGGTTGAAGCTTTCTTT
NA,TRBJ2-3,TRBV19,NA,CASNTSRGVETERADTQYF,TGTGCCAGTAATACTTCTAGGGGGGTAGAAACAGAAAGGGCAGATACGCAGTATTTT
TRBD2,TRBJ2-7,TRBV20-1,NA,CSARDFRALAGETYEQYF,TGCAGTGCTAGAGATTTTAGGGCACTAGCGGGGGAAACCTACGAGCAGTACTTC
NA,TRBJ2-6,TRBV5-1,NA,CASSRGRVGSGANVLTF,TGCGCCAGCAGCCGGGGACGAGTGGGCTCTGGGGCCAACGTCCTGACTTTC
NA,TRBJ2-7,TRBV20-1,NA,CSAPTPGNYNEQYF,TGCAGTGCCCCGACACCCGGGAACTACAATGAGCAGTACTTC
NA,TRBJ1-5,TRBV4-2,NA,CASSHVGGGNQPQHF,TGTGCCAGCAGCCACGTTGGGGGAGGCAATCAGCCCCAGCATTTT
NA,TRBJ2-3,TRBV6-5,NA,CASSDSIRNTQYF,TGTGCCAGCAGTGACTCGATCAGGAATACGCAGTATTTT
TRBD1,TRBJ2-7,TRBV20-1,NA,CSAAGQGSSYEQYF,TGCAGTGCAGCAGGACAGGGGAGCTCCTACGAGCAGTACTTC
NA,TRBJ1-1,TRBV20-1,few,CSARDRAEGVGTEAFF,TGCAGTGCTAGAGATAGGGCGGAGGGGGTCGGCACTGAAGCTTTCTTT
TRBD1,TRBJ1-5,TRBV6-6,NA,CASRDNRGNQPQHF,TGTGCCAGCAGAGACAACAGGGGTAATCAGCCCCAGCATTTT
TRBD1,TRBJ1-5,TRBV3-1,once,CASSPRDSQPQHF,TGTGCCAGCAGTCCTAGGGACAGCCAGCCCCAGCATTTT
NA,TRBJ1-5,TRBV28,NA,CASSTIRGVNQPQHF,TGTGCCAGCAGCACCATTCGGGGAGTTAATCAGCCCCAGCATTTT
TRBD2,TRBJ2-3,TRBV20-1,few,CSARPGTSGTDTQYF,TGCAGTGCTCGTCCCGGGACTAGCGGCACAGATACGCAGTATTTT
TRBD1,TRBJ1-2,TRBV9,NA,CASRAPGTGGNYGYTF,TGTGCCAGCAGAGCACCCGGGACAGGGGGGAACTATGGCTACACCTTC
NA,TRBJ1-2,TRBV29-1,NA,CSVNLGGLNYGYTF,TGCAGCGTTAACTTGGGAGGTCTGAACTATGGCTACACCTTC
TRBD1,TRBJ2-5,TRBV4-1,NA,CASSQLTTGRLRETQYF,TGCGCCAGCAGTCAACTCACGACAGGGCGATTGCGAGAGACCCAGTACTTC
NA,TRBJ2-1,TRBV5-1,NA,CASGFADGASSYNEQFF,TGCGCCAGCGGCTTTGCCGACGGAGCAAGCTCCTACAATGAGCAGTTCTTC
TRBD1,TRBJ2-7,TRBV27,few,CASSWTGMYEQYF,TGTGCCAGCAGCTGGACAGGGATGTACGAGCAGTACTTC
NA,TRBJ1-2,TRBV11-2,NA,CASSPWGDNAYGYTF,TGTGCCAGCAGCCCATGGGGGGACAACGCCTATGGCTACACCTTC
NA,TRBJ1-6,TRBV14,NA,CASSQDGAHLKSSPLHF,TGTGCCAGCAGCCAAGATGGGGCCCATTTGAAGTCTTCACCCCTCCACTTT
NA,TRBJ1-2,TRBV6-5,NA,CASSPSGAGYTF,TGTGCCAGCAGCCCCTCAGGGGCTGGCTACACCTTC
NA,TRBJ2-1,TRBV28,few,CASSHSRRQGDEQFF,TGTGCCAGCAGTCACAGTAGACGTCAGGGCGATGAGCAGTTCTTC
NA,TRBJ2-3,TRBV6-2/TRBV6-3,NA,CAAAGFSPDTQYF,TGTGCCGCGGCGGGATTCAGTCCAGATACGCAGTATTTT
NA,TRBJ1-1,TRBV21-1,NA,CASSKGRGSRTEAFF,TGTGCCAGCAGCAAAGGCAGGGGCAGTCGAACTGAAGCTTTCTTT
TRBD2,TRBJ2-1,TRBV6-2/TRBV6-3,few,CASSPGRGRAPDNEQFF,TGTGCCAGCAGCCCCGGTCGCGGGAGGGCCCCGGACAATGAGCAGTTCTTC
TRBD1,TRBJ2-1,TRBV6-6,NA,CASSCCLGGVLVNEQFF,TGTGCCAGCAGTTGCTGTTTAGGGGGCGTGTTAGTCAATGAGCAGTTCTTC
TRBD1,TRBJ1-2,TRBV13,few,CASTSRGVGGYTF,TGTGCCAGCACCTCCAGGGGGGTCGGGGGCTACACCTTC
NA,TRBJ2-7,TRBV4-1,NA,CASSQASRDTNEQYF,TGCGCCAGCAGCCAAGCCTCCCGGGATACCAACGAGCAGTACTTC
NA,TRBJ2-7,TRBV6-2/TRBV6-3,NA,CASSNLQDNSYEQYF,TGTGCCAGCAGTAACCTACAGGATAACTCCTACGAGCAGTACTTC
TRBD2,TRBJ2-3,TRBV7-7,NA,CASSPTSGGALNTQYF,TGTGCTAGCAGCCCTACTAGCGGGGGGGCCCTCAATACGCAGTATTTT
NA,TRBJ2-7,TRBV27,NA,CASRQTGNGDYEQYF,TGTGCCAGCAGACAAACAGGCAATGGGGATTACGAGCAGTACTTC
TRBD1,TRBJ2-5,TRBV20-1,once,CSARPDGQGLSQETQYF,TGCAGTGCTAGACCCGATGGACAGGGTTTATCCCAAGAGACCCAGTACTTC
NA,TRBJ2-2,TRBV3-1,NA,CASSQGQVTGELFF,TGTGCCAGCAGCCAAGGCCAGGTGACCGGGGAGCTGTTTTTT
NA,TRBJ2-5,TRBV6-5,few,CASYRAGETQYF,TGTGCCAGCTACAGGGCAGGGGAGACCCAGTACTTC
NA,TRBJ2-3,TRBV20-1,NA,CSADHHSTDMQYF,TGCAGTGCGGACCATCATAGCACAGATATGCAGTATTTT
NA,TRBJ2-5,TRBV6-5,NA,CASSDPEQETQYF,TGTGCCAGCAGTGACCCTGAACAAGAGACCCAGTACTTC
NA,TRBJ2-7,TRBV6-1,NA,CASSDLGEVDEQYF,TGTGCCAGCAGTGATCTCGGGGAAGTGGACGAGCAGTACTTC